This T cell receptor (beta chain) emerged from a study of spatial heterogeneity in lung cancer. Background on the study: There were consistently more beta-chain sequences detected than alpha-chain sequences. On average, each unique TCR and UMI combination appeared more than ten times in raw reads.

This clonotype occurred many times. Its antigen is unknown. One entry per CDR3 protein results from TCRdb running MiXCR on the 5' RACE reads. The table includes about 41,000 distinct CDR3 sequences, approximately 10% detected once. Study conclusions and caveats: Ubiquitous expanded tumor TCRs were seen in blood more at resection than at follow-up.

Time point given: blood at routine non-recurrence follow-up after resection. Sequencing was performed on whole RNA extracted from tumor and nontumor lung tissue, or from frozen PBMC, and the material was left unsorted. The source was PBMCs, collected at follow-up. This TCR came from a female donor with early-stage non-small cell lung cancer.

The CDR3 bases are TGTGCCAGCAGCTCACAGGGTAACTATGGCTACACCTTC. It translates to CASSSQGNYGYTF. The chain recombines TRBV28 with TRBJ1-2; possibly TRBD1 for D (6 bases). Deletions cut 6 bases from V and 1 base from J, with 9 bases between. In germline, CDR1 is MDHEN, CDR2 SYDVKM. The CDR3 totals 13 residues.